This TCR beta chain was sequenced for a study of T-cell reconstitution after alpha-beta-depleted transplantation in children. The CDR3 totals 16 residues. V gave up 4 bases and J gave up 2 bases; unmatched junction bases: 9. Germline CDR1 is LNHNV and CDR2 is YYDKDF (reference sequence). Preparation of the TCRbeta library involved a method that used unique molecular identifiers. TCRdb reprocessed the PCR reads with MiXCR, giving one entry per CDR3 protein. The sample gives about 610,000 distinct CDR3 sequences, 10% of which show up once; roughly 4% is in the top ten. The TCR sequence derives from a human donor who donated a stem cell graft to a child with acute myeloid leukemia. The sequences come from PBMCs from the stem cell graft donor, collected from the stem cell graft. V and J are TRBV15 and TRBJ2-3; 7 nucleotides line up with TRBD2. The CDR3 DNA reads TGTGCCACCAGCATCGGGAGGCAGGGCTTCACAGATACGCAGTATTTT. Translation: CATSIGRQGFTDTQYF.